Shown below are 27 T cell receptor beta chains from a single sample sequenced in a study of blood T cell repertoires in COVID-19 (dated by TCRdb to about 2020). Library method: the immunoSEQ multiplex PCR assay. TCRdb obtained this table from immuneACCESS and retained in-frame rearrangements with V and J assigned. These tables miss some clones; where compared with another copy, unresolved V genes account for less than half of the shortfall, and the remainder is unexplained. The sample profile shows roughly 280,000 clones; 85% to 90% of them were found once. Together, the top ten hold roughly 4.3% of the sample. Sequenced material: PBMCs or T cells enriched from blood (not recorded which). The source is a woman in her 30s with acute COVID-19.

As concerns this clone: Other nucleotide sequences in the sample specify the same CDR3. V and J are TRBV5-1 and TRBJ2-1; 12 positions match TRBD2. There are 14 residues in the CDR3. CDR1 and CDR2 (germline): SGHRS, YFSETQ. The junction had 4 bases not matched to a gene; V was cut back by 5 bases and J by 7 bases. The CDR3 nucleotides read TGCGCCAGCAGTCCCGGGACTAGCGGGAATGAGCAGTTCTTC. Translated, it gives CASSPGTSGNEQFF.

The chain is built from TRBV3-1 (or the pseudogene TRBV3-2) and TRBJ1-2; D possibly corresponds to TRBD1 (5 bases). Trimming removed 4 bases at V and 6 bases at J, with 18 bases between. This CDR3 is built from 15 residues. Germline loops: CDR1 LGHDT, CDR2 YNNKEL (reference sequence). CDR3 protein: CASSPQGGGAHGYTF. Here the CDR3 DNA reads TGTGCCAGCAGCCCCCAGGGCGGAGGGGCGCATGGCTACACCTTC.

This chain uses TRBV20-1 with TRBJ2-3, with D unresolved. The germline V and J ends were trimmed by 5 bases and 6 bases, with 9 bases remaining between them. This CDR3 spans 11 amino acids. CDR1 DFQATT and CDR2 SNEGSKA come from the germline V gene (reference sequence). The chain's CDR3 is CSALRVDTQYF. Written as DNA, the CDR3 is TGCAGTGCTTTGCGAGTGGATACGCAGTATTTT.

J is TRBJ2-7 and V is TRBV13, with D uncertain. Looked up from germline, CDR1 is PRHDT and CDR2 is FYEKMQ (reference sequence). The CDR3 has 13 residues. Trimming left V 1 base short and J 2 bases short, with 6 bases between. DNA of the CDR3: TGTGCCAGCAGCTTAGCGGGTGCCTACGAGCAGTACTTC. Translated, it gives CASSLAGAYEQYF.

V usage is TRBV7-2 and J usage is TRBJ2-7, with D maybe TRBD1 (6 bases). The germline V gene encodes CDR1 SGHTA and CDR2 FQGNSA. This CDR3 has 15 residues. The V end lost 2 bases, the J end lost 7 bases, and 18 bases lay between the germline ends. The CDR3, as DNA: TGTGCCAGCAGCTTATGGGCAGGGGACCCGGGGGAGCAGTACTTC. Its translation: CASSLWAGDPGEQYF.

V usage is TRBV6-1 and J usage is TRBJ2-5; unclear D gene. Germline CDR1 reads MNHNS; CDR2 reads SASEGT. V lost 3 bases and J lost 3, with 5 bases in between. CDR3 size: 12 residues. CDR3 loop: CASSEAEETQYF. The DNA for the CDR3 is TGTGCCAGCAGTGAGGCAGAAGAGACCCAGTACTTC.

Notes on this clone: This CDR3 is also generated by other DNA sequences in the sample. The CDR3 region is CASSPGLYGYTF. CDR3 nucleotides: TGTGCCAGCTCACCGGGTCTTTATGGCTACACCTTC. The V call is TRBV6-5, the J call TRBJ1-2; D remains unclear. V gave up 8 bases and J gave up 5 bases, with 12 bases separating them. There are 12 residues in the CDR3. Per the germline V gene, CDR1 is MNHEY and CDR2 is SVGAGI.

J is TRBJ2-1 and V is TRBV3-1 (or the pseudogene TRBV3-2); 9 bases are a match to TRBD1. V was clipped by 4 bases and J by 0 bases; unmatched bases: 1. The germline V gene encodes CDR1 LGHDT and CDR2 YNNKEL (reference sequence). This CDR3 has 15 residues. The CDR3 region is CASSPTGGSYNEQFF. DNA for the CDR3: TGTGCCAGCAGCCCGACAGGGGGCTCCTACAATGAGCAGTTCTTC.

This chain connects TRBV28 to TRBJ1-1; D gene ambiguous. CDR1 MDHEN and CDR2 SYDVKM come from the germline V gene. This CDR3 contains 16 residues. Between the trimmed V and J ends, which lost 5 bases and 1 base, there was a span of 17 bases. This chain's CDR3 is CASSGLWPRANTEAFF. The CDR3 DNA sequence: TGTGCCAGCAGTGGACTTTGGCCGCGGGCGAACACTGAAGCTTTCTTT.

This clone was seen a single time. The chain combines TRBV3-1 (or the pseudogene TRBV3-2) with TRBJ2-1; tentatively, D is TRBD2 (5 bases). Trimming took off 1 base at V and 8 bases at J, with 15 bases between the two ends. Germline loops: CDR1 LGHDT, CDR2 YNNKEL (reference sequence). The CDR3 runs 15 residues. Written as DNA, the CDR3 is TGTGCCAGCAGCCAAGCAACGGGATCTTTCTATGAGCAGTTCTTC. Encoded protein: CASSQATGSFYEQFF.

The chain combines TRBV19 with TRBJ2-5, with 9 bases matching TRBD1. The germline V gene has CDR1 LNHDA and CDR2 SQIVND (reference sequence). Germline trimming cut 7 bases from V and 5 bases from J; bases unmatched to any gene: 14. This CDR3 has 16 residues. The CDR3 DNA reads as TGTGCCAGTACGGACAGGGGAGGTTTATTATCGGAGACCCAGTACTTC. This translates into CASTDRGGLLSETQYF.

The chain uses TRBV28 and TRBJ2-7; 7 positions agree with TRBD1. V shed 2 bases, J shed 5 bases, and the junction held 3 bases outside the gene matches. Germline V gives CDR1 MDHEN, CDR2 SYDVKM. The CDR3 contains 13 residues. CDR3 sequence: CASSLLQGDEQYF. The CDR3 DNA is TGTGCCAGCAGTTTACTTCAGGGGGACGAGCAGTACTTC.

The chain links TRBV7-3 to TRBJ2-2; D is possibly TRBD2 (6 bases). Germline loops: CDR1 SGHTA, CDR2 FQGTGA. The CDR3 consists of 14 residues. The V end was cut by 3 bases, the J end by 6 bases, with 11 bases between. Here the CDR3 reads CASSLTSDPGELFF. Here the CDR3 DNA reads TGTGCCAGCAGCTTGACTAGTGATCCCGGGGAGCTGTTTTTT.

The rearrangement links TRBV28 to TRBJ2-7, with 9 bases matching TRBD1. Germline CDR1 and CDR2: MDHEN and SYDVKM. The CDR3 loop spans 16 amino acids. V lost 5 bases to trimming and J lost 0 bases; unmatched junction nucleotides: 8. CDR3 region: CASSHPRDRDSYEQYF. The DNA of the CDR3 is TGTGCCAGCAGTCACCCCCGGGACAGGGACTCCTACGAGCAGTACTTC.

The chain is built from TRBV15 and TRBJ2-7; 9 bases fit TRBD2. Germline-derived CDR1 and CDR2 are LNHNV and YYDKDF (reference sequence). The CDR3 has 18 amino acids. V dropped 1 base and J dropped 3; count of bases not matched to a gene: 13. CDR3 region: CATSRALASGANVYEQYF. The DNA for the CDR3 is TGTGCCACCAGCAGAGCTTTGGCTAGCGGGGCGAACGTCTACGAGCAGTACTTC.

The chain employs TRBV5-4 and TRBJ2-7, with 10 bases identical to TRBD1. Per germline, CDR1 SGHNT and CDR2 YYREEE (reference sequence). The J segment lost 2 bases and the V segment lost 4 bases, leaving 3 bases of the junction unmatched. The CDR3 extends over 14 amino acids. This chain's CDR3 is CASSRGQGTYEQYF. Written as DNA, the CDR3 is TGTGCCAGCAGCAGGGGACAGGGGACCTACGAGCAGTACTTC. Complete variable domain (other parts from reference TRBV5-4 and TRBJ2-7): ETGVTQSPTHLIKTRGQQVTLRCSSQSGHNTVSWYQQALGQGPQFIFQYYREEENGRGNFPPRFSGLQFPNYSSELNVNALELDDSALYLCASSRGQGTYEQYFGPGTRLTVT.

This rearrangement joins TRBV24-1 to TRBJ1-4, with 9 bases matching TRBD1. V was pared by 3 bases and J by 3 bases, with 4 bases of the junction left unmatched. The CDR3 sequence is 16 residues long. Germline V gene data show CDR1 as KGHDR and CDR2 as SFDVKD. CDR3 region: CATSDPRTGANEKLFF. CDR3 in DNA: TGTGCCACCAGTGATCCGAGGACAGGGGCTAATGAAAAACTGTTTTTT.

The chain links TRBV7-9 to TRBJ1-4, with D hard to call. The V gene lost 1 base and the J gene lost 0 bases, with 6 bases spanning the gap. Germline CDR1 is SEHNR and CDR2 is FQNEAQ (reference sequence). This CDR3 is built from 15 residues. The CDR3 sequence: CASSLDTSTNEKLFF. CDR3 sequence (DNA): TGTGCCAGCAGCTTAGATACATCAACTAATGAAAAACTGTTTTTT.

The chain carries TRBV2 and TRBJ1-6; TRBD1 might be the D (5 bases). V lost 2 bases to trimming and J lost 6 bases, with 17 bases between them. There are 17 residues in the CDR3. Germline CDR1 and CDR2: SNHLY and FYNNEI. CDR3 residues: CASSERSGRGGNSPLHF. Written as DNA, the CDR3 is TGTGCCAGCAGTGAAAGGTCGGGGAGGGGAGGTAATTCACCCCTCCACTTT.

The chain uses TRBV5-5 and TRBJ1-1, with TRBD1 identical over 7 bases. CDR3 length: 13 amino acids. Germline loops: CDR1 SGHKS, CDR2 YYEKEE (reference sequence). Trimming cost V 5 bases and J 5 bases; bases outside gene matches: 6. The DNA of the CDR3 is TGTGCCAGCAGTATACAGGGGACGACTGAAGCTTTCTTT. It specifies CASSIQGTTEAFF.

The chain recombines TRBV4-1 with TRBJ1-5, with 8 nucleotides matching TRBD1. The CDR3 contains 15 residues. Per the germline V gene, CDR1 is MGHRA and CDR2 is YSYEKL. Unmatched junction bases numbered 2, after V lost 1 base and J lost 3 bases. The CDR3 loop reads CASSQGQGNNQPQHF. The CDR3 bases are TGCGCCAGCAGCCAAGGACAGGGGAACAATCAGCCCCAGCATTTT.

Details on this clone: Its ends do not fully match the called genes, so a read error is possible. This chain connects TRBV7-3 to TRBJ1-2; TRBD1 agrees at 7 bases. CDR3 length equals 16 residues. Germline V gene sequence: CDR1 SGHTA, CDR2 FQGTGA. The DNA of the CDR3 is TGTGCCAGCAGCCTAACCGGGACAGACCAAGACTATGGCTACACCTTC. Protein product: CASSLTGTDQDYGYTF.

V and J are TRBV14 and TRBJ1-2, with D perhaps TRBD1 (6 bases). The CDR3 has 14 amino acids. In germline, CDR1 is SGHDN, CDR2 FVKESK. Trimming pared 4 bases from V and 7 bases from J, leaving 16 bases between. CDR3 residues: CASSPAGGAVGYTF. The CDR3 DNA follows: TGTGCCAGCAGCCCCGCCGGGGGGGCGGTTGGCTACACCTTC.

This sequence joins TRBV29-1 and TRBJ1-2, with 9 bases identical to TRBD1. Unmatched junction bases numbered 14, after V lost 6 bases and J lost 6 bases. The CDR3 covers 15 residues. Germline CDR1 is SQVTM and CDR2 is ANQGSEA. The CDR3 protein is CSVPGQGLRKDGYTF. CDR3 coding DNA: TGCAGCGTACCGGGACAGGGCCTCCGTAAGGATGGCTACACCTTC.

The CDR3 loop reads CASSMGQGAYEQYF. The CDR3 bases are TGTGCCAGTAGTATGGGACAGGGCGCCTACGAGCAGTACTTC. The rearrangement links TRBV19 to TRBJ2-7; 9 nucleotides align to TRBD1. CDR1 and CDR2 from the germline V gene are LNHDA and SQIVND (reference sequence). Unmatched junction bases numbered 2, after V lost 3 bases and J lost 2 bases. CDR3 size: 14 residues.

The V and J genes are TRBV13 and TRBJ2-1, with D possibly TRBD2 on 6 matching bases. The germline V and J ends were trimmed by 6 bases and 5 bases, with 20 bases remaining between them. Germline loops: CDR1 PRHDT, CDR2 FYEKMQ (reference sequence). The CDR3 is made up of 16 amino acids. The CDR3 is CASSSERGGMDNEQFF. CDR3 DNA: TGTGCCAGCAGTTCTGAACGTGGAGGGATGGACAATGAGCAGTTCTTC.

The V and J genes are TRBV5-1 and TRBJ1-4; D is possibly TRBD1 (6 bases). CDR1 SGHRS and CDR2 YFSETQ come from the germline V gene. With 0 bases removed from V and 2 bases from J, the gap between germline ends came to 8 bases. The CDR3 loop spans 15 amino acids. The CDR3 is CASSLVGATNEKLFF. The CDR3 coding sequence is TGCGCCAGCAGCTTGGTGGGGGCCACTAATGAAAAACTGTTTTTT.